This T cell receptor beta chain was captured in a study of T cells after yellow fever vaccination (dated by TCRdb to between 2017 and 2020). Describing the broader study: Libraries from fractions with low cell numbers were prepared with the SMART-Seq v4 Ultra Low Input RNA kit. To follow T-cell clones before and after both primary and booster YFV17D yellow fever vaccination, bulk TCR alpha and beta repertoires underwent longitudinal sequencing. Bulk PBMC replicates and cell subsets were isolated from blood drawn at multiple timepoints before and after both primary and secondary immunization. The cohort comprised two healthy male donors, one aged 18 to 30 and one aged 30 to 40 years. The investigation overall reported the following: Most clones expanded after primary vaccination were re-detected after the booster (almost 98% of CD4 and approximately 89% of CD8), suggesting broad memory maintenance. Compared with the primary T-cell response, the secondary T-cell response was faster but weaker, reaching its peak on day 5 rather than on day 15. Only a couple of donors were included in the study, so the extent to which the findings can be generalized is limited. A small fraction of clonotypes showed up in both the CD4 and CD8 compartments, probably as a result of convergent recombination. FACS-sorted repertoires could contain abundant contaminating clonotypes from the bulk population, so computational filtering was required.

This clonotype was counted only a few times. The clone's antigen remains unknown. Base qualities were left out, and no much larger clone turns up one base away. Taken with the paper, the label for treatment or condition translates to: live attenuated yellow fever vaccine strain. At each blood-draw timepoint, two biological replicates of bulk PBMCs were collected. PBMCs were isolated from peripheral blood using a standard Ficoll-Paque protocol. TriZol was used to extract RNA from bulk PBMCs, from CD4 and CD8 fractions, and from dextramer-positive and dextramer-negative fractions. The listed sequencing device is Illumina NovaSeq 6000. TCR cDNA was synthesized by 5'RACE template switching, through which a universal primer site and unique molecular identifiers were introduced. Priming of cDNA synthesis was performed from both the TCR alpha and TCR beta constant segments. Libraries were amplified in two PCR steps, with sample barcodes and sequencing adapters added in the second step. Sequencing of libraries was done on Illumina HiSeq 2500 (2x100 bp) or NovaSeq (2x150 bp). On the study's bioinformatics: Reads were demultiplexed and collapsed into UMI consensus sequences with MIGEC, and V(D)J alignment was performed with MiXCR. Using edgeR on replicate PBMC samples, clonotypes were called vaccine-responding if FDR was below 0.01 and the log2 fold change was above 5 up to day 15. CD4 or CD8 identity was assigned to each bulk clonotype according to whether the clonotype was present at higher abundance in the sequenced CD4 repertoire or the sequenced CD8 repertoire. TCRdb applied fastp at Q25 and MiXCR to the public reads, then kept only in-frame beta chains. Duplicate CDR3 protein sequences are folded into a single record with the most common DNA and genes. TCRdb, rather than the study authors, made the V and J calls. In this sample the table shows some 350,000 distinct CDR3 sequences, about 4% of which occur a single time. The ten largest clones represent 20% to 25% of the sample.

The CDR1 and CDR2 encoded by the germline V gene are SGHVS and FQNEAQ. Compared with germline, V lacks 1 base and J lacks 16 bases; bases without a gene match: 17. From the cysteine up to the phenylalanine, the CDR3 has a length of 16 residues. Kept here is only the CDR3 DNA, which spans 48 bases and is read in frame from base 1. Here the sequenced sample was PBMCs, taken 5 days after the yellow fever booster vaccination. The clonotype comes from a man younger than 35 who received the YFV17D yellow fever vaccine. The sequence is built from TRBV7-8 and TRBJ1-5, with TRBD1 matching 9 junction bases. The DNA sequence follows: TGTGCCAGCAGCTTAGAGGTCCGGGACAGGGCCAGGGAGGTACATTTT. Translated, it gives CASSLEVRDRAREVHF. Beyond the CDR3, the reference TRBV7-8 and TRBJ1-5 genes provide the residues; the full variable domain reads: GAGVSQSPRYKVAKRGQDVALRCDPISGHVSLFWYQQALGQGPEFLTYFQNEAQLDKSGLPSDRFFAERPEGSVSTLKIQRTQQEDSAVYLCASSLEVRDRAREVHFGDGTRLSIL.